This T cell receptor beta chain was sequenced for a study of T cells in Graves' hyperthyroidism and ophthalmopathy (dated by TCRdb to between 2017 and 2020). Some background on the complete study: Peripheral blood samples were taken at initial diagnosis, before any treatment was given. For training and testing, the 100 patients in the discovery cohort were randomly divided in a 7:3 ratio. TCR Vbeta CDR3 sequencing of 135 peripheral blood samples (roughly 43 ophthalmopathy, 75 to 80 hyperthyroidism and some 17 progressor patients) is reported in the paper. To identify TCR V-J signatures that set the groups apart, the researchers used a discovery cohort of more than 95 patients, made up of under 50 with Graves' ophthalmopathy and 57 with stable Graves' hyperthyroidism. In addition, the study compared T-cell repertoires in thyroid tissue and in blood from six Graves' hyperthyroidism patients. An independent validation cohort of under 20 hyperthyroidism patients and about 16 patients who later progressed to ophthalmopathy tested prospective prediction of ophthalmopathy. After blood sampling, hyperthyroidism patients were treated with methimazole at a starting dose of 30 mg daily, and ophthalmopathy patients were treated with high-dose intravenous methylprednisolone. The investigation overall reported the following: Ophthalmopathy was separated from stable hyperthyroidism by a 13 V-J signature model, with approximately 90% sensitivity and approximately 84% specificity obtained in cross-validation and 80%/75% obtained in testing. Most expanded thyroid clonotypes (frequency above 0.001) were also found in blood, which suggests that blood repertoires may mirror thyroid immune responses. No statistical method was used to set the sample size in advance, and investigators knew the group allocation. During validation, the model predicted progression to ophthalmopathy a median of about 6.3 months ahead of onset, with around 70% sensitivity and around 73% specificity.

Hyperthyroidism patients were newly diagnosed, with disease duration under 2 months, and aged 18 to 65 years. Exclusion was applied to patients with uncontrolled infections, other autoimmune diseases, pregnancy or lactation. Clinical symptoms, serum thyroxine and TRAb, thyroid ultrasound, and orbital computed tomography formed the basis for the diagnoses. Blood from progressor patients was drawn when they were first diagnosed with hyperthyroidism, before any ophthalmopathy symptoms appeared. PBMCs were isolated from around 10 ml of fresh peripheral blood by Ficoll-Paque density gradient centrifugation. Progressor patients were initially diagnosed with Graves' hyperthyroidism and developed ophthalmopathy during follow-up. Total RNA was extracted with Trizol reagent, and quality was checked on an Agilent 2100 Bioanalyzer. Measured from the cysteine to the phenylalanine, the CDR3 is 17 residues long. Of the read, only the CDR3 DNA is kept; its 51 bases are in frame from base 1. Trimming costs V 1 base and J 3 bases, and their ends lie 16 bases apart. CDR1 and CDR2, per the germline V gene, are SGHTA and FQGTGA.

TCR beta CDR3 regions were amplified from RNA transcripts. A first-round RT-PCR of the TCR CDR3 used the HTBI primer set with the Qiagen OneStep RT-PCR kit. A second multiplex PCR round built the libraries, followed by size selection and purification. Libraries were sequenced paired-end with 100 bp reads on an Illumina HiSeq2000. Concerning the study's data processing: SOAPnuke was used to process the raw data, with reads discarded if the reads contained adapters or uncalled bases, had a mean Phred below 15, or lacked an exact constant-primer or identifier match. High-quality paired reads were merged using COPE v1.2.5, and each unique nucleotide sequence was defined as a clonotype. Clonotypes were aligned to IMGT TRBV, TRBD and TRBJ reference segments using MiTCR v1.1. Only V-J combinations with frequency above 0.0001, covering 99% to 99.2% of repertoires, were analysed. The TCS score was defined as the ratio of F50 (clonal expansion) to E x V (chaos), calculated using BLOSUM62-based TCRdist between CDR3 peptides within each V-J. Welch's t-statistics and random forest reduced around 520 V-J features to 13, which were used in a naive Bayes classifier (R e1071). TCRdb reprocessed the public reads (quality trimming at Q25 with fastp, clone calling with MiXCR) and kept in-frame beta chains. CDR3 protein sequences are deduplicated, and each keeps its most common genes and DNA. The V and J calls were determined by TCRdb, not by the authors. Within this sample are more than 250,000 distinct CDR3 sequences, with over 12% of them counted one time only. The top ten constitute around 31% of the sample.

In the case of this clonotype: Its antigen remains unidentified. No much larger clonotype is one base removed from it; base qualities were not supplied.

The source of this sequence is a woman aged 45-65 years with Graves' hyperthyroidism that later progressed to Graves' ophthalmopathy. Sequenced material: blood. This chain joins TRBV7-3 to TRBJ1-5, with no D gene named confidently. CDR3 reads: CASSLKIFGRINQPQHF. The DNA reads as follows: TGTGCCAGCAGCTTAAAAATATTCGGACGGATCAATCAGCCCCAGCATTTT.